These T cell receptor beta chains were read from a single sample in a study of T cell responses to AZD1222 COVID-19 vaccine. The data were produced by immunoSEQ multiplex PCR, yet TCRdb's version contains in-frame clones alone and is incomplete. The data contain about 86,000 clones, more than 75% of them seen just once; the ten biggest clones take up around a fifth. Here the sequenced sample was peripheral blood, taken on day 0 of AZD1222 vaccination. The receptors were gathered from an adult in good health. Each CDR3 is given with its conserved first and last residue. The D gene is left open where the match is weak. The size entry is marked missing in some rows and otherwise reads once, few, many or a size class.

NA,TRBV7-2,TRBJ2-7,NA,14,CASSLDFGLYEQYF,TGTGCCAGCAGCTTAGACTTCGGGCTCTACGAGCAGTACTTC
NA,TRBV18,TRBJ2-3,NA,14,CASSPYRGTDTQYF,TGTGCCAGCTCACCATACCGAGGCACAGATACGCAGTATTTT
NA,TRBV18,TRBJ1-1,NA,15,CASSPGSVGNTEAFF,TGTGCCAGCTCACCCGGGTCAGTCGGGAACACTGAAGCTTTCTTT
NA,TRBV11-2,TRBJ2-5,NA,14,CASSEDHKEETQYF,TGTGCCAGCAGCGAGGACCATAAGGAGGAGACCCAGTACTTC
NA,TRBV3-1/TRBV3-2,TRBJ2-7,once,13,CASSLDYGGGSYF,TGTGCCAGCAGCCTTGACTACGGGGGCGGATCGTACTTC
TRBD2,TRBV4-1,TRBJ2-7,few,16,CASSQDLAGLVYEQYF,TGCGCCAGCAGCCAAGATCTTGCGGGACTAGTCTACGAGCAGTACTTC
NA,TRBV6-1,TRBJ2-2,NA,15,CASSFGRLAGGELFF,TGTGCCAGCAGCTTCGGGCGACTCGCAGGCGGGGAGCTGTTTTTT
TRBD2,TRBV9,TRBJ2-7,NA,15,CASSVKAGSAYEQYF,TGTGCCAGCAGCGTGAAAGCGGGATCCGCCTACGAGCAGTACTTC
NA,TRBV23-1,TRBJ2-6,once,18,CASSQPGTGNLGANVLTF,TGCGCCAGCAGTCAACCCGGGACTGGGAATCTAGGGGCCAACGTCCTGACTTTC
TRBD1,TRBV29-1,TRBJ2-7,NA,13,CSVADRASYEQYF,TGCAGCGTGGCGGACAGGGCGTCCTACGAGCAGTACTTC
TRBD1,TRBV4-3,TRBJ2-3,NA,15,CASSRGTAPPDTQYF,TGCGCCAGCAGCCGTGGGACAGCTCCCCCAGATACGCAGTATTTT
TRBD1,TRBV7-8,TRBJ2-7,NA,15,CASRRAGGSSYEQYF,TGTGCCAGCAGGAGGGCAGGGGGCAGCTCCTACGAGCAGTACTTC
TRBD1,TRBV11-3,TRBJ1-2,NA,13,CASSMTGGGGYTF,TGTGCCAGCAGTATGACAGGGGGCGGTGGCTACACCTTC
TRBD1,TRBV4-2,TRBJ2-1,NA,15,CASSQGAGGLDEQFF,TGTGCCAGCAGCCAGGGGGCAGGGGGCCTGGATGAGCAGTTCTTC
NA,TRBV27,TRBJ2-7,few,14,CASSLSPNSYEQYF,TGTGCCAGCAGTTTAAGTCCTAATTCCTACGAGCAGTACTTC
TRBD1,TRBV6-5,TRBJ1-2,NA,12,CASWDRGDGYTF,TGTGCCAGCTGGGACAGGGGAGATGGCTACACCTTC
TRBD1,TRBV5-1,TRBJ1-2,NA,15,CASSLEARGLGGYTF,TGCGCCAGCAGCTTGGAGGCCAGGGGGTTAGGTGGCTACACCTTC
NA,TRBV2,TRBJ2-1,few,11,CASSEVYEQFF,TGTGCCAGCAGTGAGGTCTATGAGCAGTTCTTC
TRBD1,TRBV29-1,TRBJ2-5,NA,13,CSVEQGVEETQYF,TGCAGCGTCGAACAGGGGGTGGAAGAGACCCAGTACTTC
TRBD2,TRBV27,TRBJ2-3,NA,15,CASSQTSGTTDTQYF,TGTGCCAGCAGTCAAACTAGCGGGACCACAGATACGCAGTATTTT
NA,TRBV19,TRBJ2-5,NA,15,CASSRGDWFQETQYF,TGTGCCAGTAGTAGGGGGGACTGGTTCCAAGAGACCCAGTACTTC
NA,TRBV30,TRBJ1-6,once,14,CAWGASSYNSPLHF,TGTGCCTGGGGGGCCAGCTCCTATAATTCACCCCTCCACTTT
NA,TRBV3-1/TRBV3-2,TRBJ1-1,NA,17,CASSGEQGRSMNTEAFF,TGTGCCAGCAGCGGGGAACAGGGAAGATCAATGAACACTGAAGCTTTCTTT
TRBD1,TRBV15,TRBJ1-1,NA,14,CATSPRTGILEAFF,TGTGCCACCAGCCCACGGACAGGGATCCTCGAAGCTTTCTTT
TRBD1,TRBV5-4,TRBJ1-3,NA,16,CASSSPGQSSGNTIYF,TGTGCCAGCAGCTCTCCGGGACAGAGCTCTGGAAACACCATATATTTT
TRBD2,TRBV24-1,TRBJ2-2,NA,16,CATSDWGLANTGELFF,TGTGCCACCAGTGATTGGGGACTAGCGAACACCGGGGAGCTGTTTTTT
TRBD1,TRBV19,TRBJ1-6,NA,17,CASSPRDRGSYNSPLHF,TGTGCCAGTAGTCCTCGGGACAGGGGTTCCTATAATTCACCCCTCCACTTT
NA,TRBV7-9,TRBJ2-1,few,16,CASSLLRGSSYNEQFF,TGTGCCAGCAGCTTACTGAGGGGGAGCTCCTACAATGAGCAGTTCTTC
TRBD1,TRBV24-1,TRBJ2-5,NA,16,CATSDSRQGGQETQYF,TGTGCCACCAGTGATTCCCGACAGGGTGGCCAAGAGACCCAGTACTTC
TRBD2,TRBV28,TRBJ2-7,NA,14,CASSPGGRIYEQYF,TGTGCCAGCAGTCCGGGGGGGAGGATCTACGAGCAGTACTTC
NA,TRBV30,TRBJ1-2,NA,11,CAWSRSYGYTF,TGTGCCTGGAGTCGTTCCTATGGCTACACCTTC
NA,TRBV10-1,TRBJ1-3,few,13,CASSAGLGNTIYF,TGCGCCAGCAGTGCAGGGCTTGGAAACACCATATATTTT
NA,TRBV4-1,TRBJ1-2,NA,14,CASSDRRRGVGYTF,TGCGCCAGCAGCGACAGACGGAGAGGGGTAGGCTACACCTTC
NA,TRBV12-3/TRBV12-4,TRBJ2-5,NA,13,CASTMGVGGTQYF,TGTGCCAGCACTATGGGGGTCGGAGGGACCCAGTACTTC
NA,TRBV11-2,TRBJ2-1,NA,13,CASSSIQGHEQFF,TGTGCCAGCAGTTCGATACAGGGCCATGAGCAGTTCTTC
NA,TRBV7-2,TRBJ2-5,few,14,CASSFNTYQETQYF,TGTGCCAGCAGCTTTAATACTTACCAAGAGACCCAGTACTTC
NA,TRBV11-2,TRBJ2-7,NA,13,CASSLSSGYEQYF,TGTGCCAGCAGCTTATCAAGTGGGTACGAGCAGTACTTC
NA,TRBV24-1,TRBJ2-1,NA,14,CATSDLRWHNEQFF,TGTGCCACCAGTGATTTGAGGTGGCACAATGAGCAGTTCTTC
NA,TRBV19,TRBJ2-1,few,17,CASSMGLAEGVRYEQFF,TGTGCCAGTAGTATGGGGCTAGCGGAGGGGGTTAGGTATGAGCAGTTCTTC
NA,TRBV18,TRBJ2-5,NA,14,CASSPPGVAETQYF,TGTGCCAGCTCACCACCGGGGGTCGCGGAGACCCAGTACTTC
NA,TRBV19,TRBJ2-2,NA,15,CASSPGLPNTGELFF,TGTGCCAGTAGTCCGGGACTTCCGAACACCGGGGAGCTGTTTTTT
NA,TRBV29-1,TRBJ1-2,NA,15,CSVATPATENYGYTF,TGCAGCGTTGCCACCCCAGCGACAGAGAACTATGGCTACACCTTC
NA,TRBV30,TRBJ1-4,NA,14,CAWSPASTNEKLFF,TGTGCCTGGAGTCCCGCTTCAACTAATGAAAAACTGTTTTTT
NA,TRBV5-4,TRBJ1-6,NA,16,CASSLGRVSYNSPLHF,TGTGCCAGCAGCTTGGGAAGGGTCTCCTATAATTCACCCCTCCACTTT
NA,TRBV19,TRBJ2-3,NA,14,CASSERGGTDTQYF,TGTGCCAGTAGTGAAAGAGGGGGCACAGATACGCAGTATTTT
NA,TRBV18,TRBJ1-2,NA,15,CASSPPSTGYDGYTF,TGTGCCAGCTCACCACCGTCGACGGGATATGATGGCTACACCTTC
NA,TRBV21-1,TRBJ1-1,few,17,CASSKDFSTGADTEAFF,TGTGCCAGCAGCAAAGACTTTTCGACAGGGGCGGACACTGAAGCTTTCTTT
TRBD1,TRBV6-5,TRBJ2-7,NA,15,CASLGQARHVYEQYF,TGTGCCAGCCTAGGACAGGCCAGGCATGTTTACGAGCAGTACTTC
TRBD2,TRBV19,TRBJ2-1,NA,15,CASTIKAGGSNEQFF,TGTGCCAGTACTATTAAGGCGGGAGGGTCGAATGAGCAGTTCTTC
TRBD1,TRBV27,TRBJ1-6,few,12,CASSTGDSPLHF,TGTGCCAGCAGTACAGGGGATTCACCCCTCCACTTT
TRBD2,TRBV5-1,TRBJ2-3,NA,18,CASNPGLAGGGYTDTQYF,TGCGCCAGCAACCCGGGACTAGCGGGAGGGGGTTACACAGATACGCAGTATTTT